This T cell receptor beta chain was captured by sequencing in a study of T cell responses to AZD1222 COVID-19 vaccine. Findings and caveats of the study: Repertoire sampling was restricted to post-peak T cell response timepoints. Targets within unmutated variant regions were reportedly found for nearly half of spike-specific TCRs.

As to this clone: Its antigen is currently unknown.

The table came from immunoSEQ multiplex PCR; TCRdb's copy has only in-frame clones and leaves some out. The table includes over 150,000 clones, around 93% detected once. The material was peripheral blood, obtained 28 days after the second dose of the MenACWY control vaccine. The TCR sequence derives from an adult who received the MenACWY meningococcal vaccine as a control.

The CDR3 DNA is TGTGCCAGCAGTTCTACAGGGGGCTTGGGTCAGCCCCAGCATTTT. Translated: CASSSTGGLGQPQHF. V gene TRBV6-5 combines with J gene TRBJ1-5; 9 bases are a match to TRBD1. The ends lost 4 bases at V and 6 bases at J; junction bases unmatched: 7. This CDR3 is 15 amino acids long. CDR1 and CDR2 (germline): MNHEY, SVGAGI.